This TCR beta chain was recovered during a study of shared clonotypes between healthy human individuals. Findings and caveats of the study: Compared with memory subsets, naive subsets generally had larger estimated richness.

The germline V gene encodes CDR1 MNHEY and CDR2 SVGAGI. V shed 2 bases, J shed 3 bases, and the junction held 3 bases outside the gene matches. The CDR3 totals 15 residues. An assay was performed, and its level was deep. Method: immunoSEQ multiplex PCR; TCRdb's copy keeps in-frame clones and lacks some. The table lists 2,100,000 or so clones, approximately 96% of them singletons, with 0.13% in the top ten. Regarding this clone: Its antigen is as yet unknown. Different DNA sequences within this sample yield the same CDR3.

The rearrangement joins TRBV6-5 to TRBJ2-7; 11 bases agree with TRBD1. The sequence was obtained from a man between 18 and 35 years old in good health. Input material: naive CD4+ T cells sorted from blood. Subset meaning: CD45RA+ positively selected. In DNA form, the CDR3 reads TGTGCCAGCAGTTACAGGGACAGGGGGGGCTACGAGCAGTACTTC. Protein: CASSYRDRGGYEQYF.